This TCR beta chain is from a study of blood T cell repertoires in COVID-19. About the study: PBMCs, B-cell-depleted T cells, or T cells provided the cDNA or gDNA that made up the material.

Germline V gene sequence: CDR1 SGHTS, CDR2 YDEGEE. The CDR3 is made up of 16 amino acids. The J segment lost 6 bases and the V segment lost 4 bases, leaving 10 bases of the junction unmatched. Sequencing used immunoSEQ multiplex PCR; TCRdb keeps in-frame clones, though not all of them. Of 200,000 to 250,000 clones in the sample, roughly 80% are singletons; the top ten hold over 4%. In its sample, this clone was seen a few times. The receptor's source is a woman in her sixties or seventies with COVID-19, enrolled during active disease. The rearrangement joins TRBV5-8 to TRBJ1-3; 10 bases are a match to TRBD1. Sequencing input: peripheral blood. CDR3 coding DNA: TGTGCCAGCAGCCATGGAGACAGGGGGCGGAAAAACACCATATATTTT. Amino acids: CASSHGDRGRKNTIYF.